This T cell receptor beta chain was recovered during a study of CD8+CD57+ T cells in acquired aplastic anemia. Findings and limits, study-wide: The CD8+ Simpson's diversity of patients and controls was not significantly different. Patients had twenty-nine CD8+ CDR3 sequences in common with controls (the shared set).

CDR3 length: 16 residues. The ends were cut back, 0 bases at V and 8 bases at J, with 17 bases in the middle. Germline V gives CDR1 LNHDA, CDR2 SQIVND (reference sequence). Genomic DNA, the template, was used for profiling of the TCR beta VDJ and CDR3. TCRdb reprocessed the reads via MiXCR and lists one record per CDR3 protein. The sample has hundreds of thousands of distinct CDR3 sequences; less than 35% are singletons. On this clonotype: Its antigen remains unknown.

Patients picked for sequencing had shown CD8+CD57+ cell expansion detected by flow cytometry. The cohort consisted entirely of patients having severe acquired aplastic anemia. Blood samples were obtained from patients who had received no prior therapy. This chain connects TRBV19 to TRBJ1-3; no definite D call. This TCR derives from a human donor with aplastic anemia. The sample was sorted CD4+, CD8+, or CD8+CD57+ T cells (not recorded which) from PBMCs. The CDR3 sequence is CASSIEDTQTRHTIYF. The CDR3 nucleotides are TGTGCCAGTAGTATAGAGGATACGCAGACTCGACACACCATATATTTT.